Shown below are 18 T cell receptor beta chains from a single sample sequenced in a study of cytotoxic CD8 clonotypes in ibrutinib-treated CLL. Only in-frame clones appear in the TCRdb table, and some are missing; sequencing was by immunoSEQ multiplex PCR. The data hold roughly 97,000 clones, with almost 80% observed a single time. Sample: PBMCs, taken after 12 months of ibrutinib treatment. These receptors were taken from a human donor with chronic lymphocytic leukemia.

The V call is TRBV19, the J call TRBJ1-4; D is undetermined. This CDR3 comprises 14 residues. V gave up 7 bases and J gave up 3 bases, with 12 bases separating them. CDR1 is LNHDA and CDR2 is SQIVND in the germline V gene (reference sequence). The chain's CDR3 is CASKAAPPNEKLFF. The CDR3 coding sequence is TGTGCCAGTAAAGCGGCGCCACCTAATGAAAAACTGTTTTTT.

This chain uses TRBV7-9 with TRBJ2-7, with TRBD2 matching over 7 bases. CDR1 and CDR2 from the germline V gene are SEHNR and FQNEAQ (reference sequence). V gave up 5 bases and J gave up 7 bases; unmatched junction bases: 17. This CDR3 contains 16 residues. The DNA of the CDR3 is TGTGCCAGCAGCGATCGGGGTAGTACTAGCGTGTTTGAGCAGTACTTC. Its translation: CASSDRGSTSVFEQYF.

This rearrangement joins TRBV30 to TRBJ1-1; the D gene is possibly TRBD1 (5 bases). Germline values: CDR1 GTSNPN, CDR2 SVGIG (reference sequence). The CDR3 length is 14 residues. Trimming pared 1 base from V and 11 bases from J, leaving 20 bases between. CDR3 region: CAWSGIGGIVRAFF. CDR3 DNA: TGTGCCTGGAGTGGGATCGGGGGGATCGTTCGCGCTTTCTTT.

V is TRBV2 and J is TRBJ1-1; perhaps TRBD1 as D (5 bases). Between the trimmed V and J ends, which lost 5 bases and 4 bases, there was a span of 8 bases. Germline V gene data show CDR1 as SNHLY and CDR2 as FYNNEI. The CDR3 contains 12 residues. The CDR3 DNA reads TGTGCCAGCAGTCAGAGGGGCACTGAAGCTTTCTTT. This codes for CASSQRGTEAFF. The variable domain in full, completed from reference TRBV2 and TRBJ1-1, reads EPEVTQTPSHQVTQMGQEVILRCVPISNHLYFYWYRQILGQKVEFLVSFYNNEISEKSEIFDDQFSVERPDGSNFTLKIRSTKLEDSAMYFCASSQRGTEAFFGQGTRLTVV.

V usage is TRBV7-9 and J usage is TRBJ2-3; the D call may be TRBD1 or TRBD2 (6 bases each). V shed 11 bases and J shed 0 bases, with 21 bases lying between them. Germline V CDR1 and CDR2: SEHNR, FQNEAQ (reference sequence). The CDR3 length is 16 residues. The DNA for the CDR3 is TGTGCCGTAGCCCCAGGGGAGGTTCCGAGCACAGATACGCAGTATTTT. As protein: CAVAPGEVPSTDTQYF.

This clone was detected ten times or more. The chain recombines TRBV27 with TRBJ1-1, with D unresolved. CDR1 and CDR2 (germline): MNHEY, SMNVEV (reference sequence). This CDR3 is 13 amino acids long. Trimming pared 4 bases from V and 3 bases from J, leaving 9 bases between. CDR3 sequence reads: CASSYREDTEAFF. The DNA of the CDR3 is TGTGCCAGCAGTTATAGGGAGGACACTGAAGCTTTCTTT.

The rearrangement joins TRBV5-1 to TRBJ2-5, with D maybe TRBD1 (5 bases). Matching the DNA end better, TRBJ2-7 makes the J call doubtful. CDR3 length: 13 residues. Germline V gene sequence: CDR1 SGHRS, CDR2 YFSETQ. CDR3 sequence reads: CASSLGTPYEQYF. The CDR3 DNA reads TGCGCCAGCAGCTTGGGGACACCCTACGAGCAGTACTTC.

The V and J genes are TRBV6-5 and TRBJ1-6, with D uncertain. The V gene's germline CDR1 is MNHEY and CDR2 SVGAGI. The V gene lost 6 bases and the J gene lost 6 bases, with 12 bases spanning the gap. The CDR3 extends over 14 amino acids. In nucleotides, the CDR3 is TGTGCCAGCAGGGGCACACCGAGTAATTCACCCCTCCACTTT. This translates into CASRGTPSNSPLHF.

This chain uses TRBV2 with TRBJ1-3; D ambiguous. Germline CDR1 is SNHLY and CDR2 is FYNNEI. Deletions cut 3 bases from V and 2 bases from J, with 14 bases between. The CDR3 is 16 amino acids. The CDR3 sequence is CASSETTGRPGNTIYF. Written as DNA, the CDR3 is TGTGCCAGCAGTGAGACTACGGGGAGGCCTGGAAACACCATATATTTT.

V usage is TRBV4-1 and J usage is TRBJ2-7, with 7 nucleotides matching TRBD1. In germline, CDR1 is MGHRA, CDR2 YSYEKL. The trim removed 0 bases at V and 5 bases at J, leaving 10 bases unmatched. CDR3 length equals 16 residues. This CDR3 is CASSQESGQDNNEQYF. DNA for the CDR3: TGCGCCAGCAGCCAAGAATCAGGACAGGATAATAACGAGCAGTACTTC.

The chain recombines TRBV5-1 with TRBJ2-2; D perhaps matches TRBD1 (5 bases). The CDR3 covers 16 residues. The V end was cut by 6 bases, the J end by 1 base, with 16 bases between. CDR1 is SGHRS, CDR2 YFSETQ, per germline. DNA for the CDR3: TGCGCCAGCACCCCCCGGCCGCAGGGGAACACCGGGGAGCTGTTTTTT. Amino acid sequence: CASTPRPQGNTGELFF.

The V gene is TRBV6-4, the J gene TRBJ2-1; 9 nucleotides align to TRBD1. The CDR3 covers 15 residues. V was pared by 6 bases and J by 4 bases, with 7 bases of the junction left unmatched. Germline assignment: CDR1 MRHNA and CDR2 SNTAGT. This chain's CDR3 is CASSEPGQGYNEQFF. The CDR3 coding sequence is TGTGCCAGCAGCGAACCGGGACAGGGTTACAATGAGCAGTTCTTC.

This chain links TRBV14 with TRBJ2-2; D is unresolved. V shed 5 bases and J shed 1 base, with 14 bases lying between them. Germline V gene lookup returns CDR1 SGHDN and CDR2 FVKESK. This CDR3 contains 16 residues. For the CDR3, the DNA is TGTGCCAGCAGCATAGCCCAAGCTAAGAACACCGGGGAGCTGTTTTTT. Translating it yields CASSIAQAKNTGELFF.

The count of this clone is one. The chain is built from TRBV19 and TRBJ1-1; TRBD1 matches 7 bases. CDR1 is LNHDA, CDR2 SQIVND, per germline (reference sequence). V lost 5 bases and J lost 8; bases outside the gene matches: 11. The CDR3 contains 14 residues. The CDR3 nucleotides are TGTGCCAGTAGTGACCGAGGGGGCGAGGGAGAAGCTTTCTTT. It translates to CASSDRGGEGEAFF.

The chain employs TRBV7-6 and TRBJ2-2, with D possibly TRBD1 on 6 matching bases. This CDR3 is built from 19 residues. The V end was cut by 3 bases, the J end by 3 bases, with 23 bases between. CDR1 SGHVS and CDR2 FNYEAQ come from the germline V gene. CDR3 nucleotides: TGTGCCAGCAGCTTCAAGAAGGCAAACAGGGCGTCGGACACCGGGGAGCTGTTTTTT. Amino acid sequence: CASSFKKANRASDTGELFF. Filled out from reference TRBV7-6 and TRBJ2-2, the complete variable domain reads GAGVSQSPRYKVTKRGQDVALRCDPISGHVSLYWYRQALGQGPEFLTYFNYEAQQDKSGLPNDRFSAERPEGSISTLTIQRTEQRDSAMYRCASSFKKANRASDTGELFFGEGSRLTVL.

The CDR3 DNA reads as TGCAGCGCCGAGGGTGGCGGTGAAAAACTGTTTTTT. Its translation is CSAEGGGEKLFF. The gene calls are TRBV29-1 and TRBJ1-4, with D uncertain. The CDR3 spans 12 residues. Looked up from germline, CDR1 is SQVTM and CDR2 is ANQGSEA. V lost 7 bases, J lost 7 bases, and 13 bases lay in between.

The chain combines TRBV5-1 with TRBJ2-2, with D possibly matching TRBD2 (5 bases). The ends were cut back, 4 bases at V and 2 bases at J, with 9 bases in the middle. Germline CDR1 reads SGHRS; CDR2 reads YFSETQ. This CDR3 spans 14 amino acids. The CDR3 DNA sequence: TGCGCCAGCAGCGAGGGAAGCAACACCGGGGAGCTGTTTTTT. Protein: CASSEGSNTGELFF.

The rearrangement joins TRBV6-1 to TRBJ1-5; D gene ambiguous. The length of the CDR3 is 14 residues. The germline gives CDR1 MNHNS, CDR2 SASEGT. Trimming left V 1 base short and J 6 bases short, with 10 bases between. The CDR3 region is CASSEGGGGQPQHF. For the CDR3, the DNA is TGTGCCAGCAGTGAAGGAGGCGGTGGTCAGCCCCAGCATTTT.